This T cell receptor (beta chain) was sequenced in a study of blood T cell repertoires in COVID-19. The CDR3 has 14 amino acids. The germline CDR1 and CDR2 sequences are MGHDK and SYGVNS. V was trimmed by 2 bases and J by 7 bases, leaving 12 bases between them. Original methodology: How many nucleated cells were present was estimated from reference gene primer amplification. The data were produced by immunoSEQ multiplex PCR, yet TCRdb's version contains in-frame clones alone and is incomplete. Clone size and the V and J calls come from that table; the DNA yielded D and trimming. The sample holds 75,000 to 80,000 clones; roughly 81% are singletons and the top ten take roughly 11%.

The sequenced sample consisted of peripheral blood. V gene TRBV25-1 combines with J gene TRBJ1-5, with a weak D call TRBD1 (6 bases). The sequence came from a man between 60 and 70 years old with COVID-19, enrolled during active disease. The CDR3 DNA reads TGTGCCAGCAGTGAAAACAGGGACGGACAGCCCCAGCATTTT. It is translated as CASSENRDGQPQHF.